This T cell receptor (beta chain) derives from a study of blood T cell repertoires in COVID-19. Looked up from germline, CDR1 is SGHRS and CDR2 is YFSETQ. The CDR3 runs to 17 residues. The V and J ends lost 4 bases and 1 base, in that order; junction bases with no gene match: 5. Libraries were prepared by immunoSEQ multiplex PCR; TCRdb keeps only in-frame clonotypes and omits some of them. The table shows about 200,000 clones, with approximately 87% occurring only once. The sequence was collected from a woman in her 70s with acute or convalescent COVID-19. The material sequenced was peripheral blood. The chain has TRBV5-1 and TRBJ2-5; 15 nucleotides agree with TRBD2. This CDR3 is CASSEGLAGGIQETQYF. The CDR3 DNA sequence: TGCGCCAGCAGCGAGGGACTAGCGGGGGGAATCCAAGAGACCCAGTACTTC.